This passage covers 16 T cell receptor beta chains from one sample sequenced in a study of blood T cell repertoires in COVID-19. Measured with immunoSEQ multiplex PCR; TCRdb has only the in-frame clones, and not every one. The sample has over 10,000 clones, over 70% seen once. Input material: peripheral blood. Source of these receptors: a man aged 55 to 69 with COVID-19, enrolled during active disease.

V usage is TRBV5-6 and J usage is TRBJ1-2; possibly TRBD1 for D (6 bases). The V end lost 5 bases, the J end lost 2 bases, and 13 bases lay between the germline ends. This CDR3 has 14 amino acids. The germline V gene encodes CDR1 SGHDT and CDR2 YYEEEE. The CDR3 nucleotides read TGTGCCAGCAGTCGGGGGGGCCAGAACTATGGCTACACCTTC. It translates to CASSRGGQNYGYTF.

This chain links TRBV6-2 or TRBV6-3 with TRBJ1-2; no clear D gene. The CDR3 totals 14 residues. Trimming left V 2 bases short and J 3 bases short, with 10 bases between. Germline V gives CDR1 MNHEY, CDR2 SVGEGT. In DNA form, the CDR3 reads TGTGCCAGCAGTTACACCGGGATCGACTATGGCTACACCTTC. This sequence encodes CASSYTGIDYGYTF.

V is TRBV2 and J is TRBJ2-3, with TRBD2 as a possible D gene (6 bases). V dropped 2 bases and J dropped 3 bases, with 15 bases sitting between them. The CDR3 is 16 residues long. Germline values: CDR1 SNHLY, CDR2 FYNNEI. CDR3 protein: CASSEIWGEVTDTQYF. The CDR3 region has the DNA TGTGCCAGCAGTGAAATTTGGGGGGAGGTAACAGATACGCAGTATTTT.

This clone was observed a handful of times. The chain is built from TRBV27 and TRBJ1-5; 7 bases line up with TRBD1. CDR1 and CDR2 from the germline V gene are MNHEY and SMNVEV (reference sequence). The V and J ends lost 5 bases and 4 bases, in that order; junction bases with no gene match: 11. The CDR3 consists of 16 residues. The CDR3 coding sequence is TGTGCCAGCAGTCCCCAGACAGGGACTTTTAATCAGCCCCAGCATTTT. Its protein is CASSPQTGTFNQPQHF.

This clone was picked up a small number of times. This chain links TRBV7-9 with TRBJ2-2; D might be TRBD1 (6 bases). The CDR3 is 15 amino acids. Trimming cost V 6 bases and J 6 bases, with 17 bases left between them. The germline V gene encodes CDR1 SEHNR and CDR2 FQNEAQ (reference sequence). The CDR3 spells CASRPTAGAAGELFF. The CDR3, as DNA: TGTGCCAGCAGACCAACCGCAGGGGCGGCCGGGGAGCTGTTTTTT.

The chain employs TRBV2 and TRBJ1-5; no reliable D call. Germline values: CDR1 SNHLY, CDR2 FYNNEI. Trimming stripped 3 bases from V and 9 bases from J, with 9 bases between. The CDR3 has 12 residues. CDR3 amino acids: CASSDSGRPQHF. DNA of the CDR3: TGTGCCAGCAGTGACAGTGGCCGGCCCCAGCATTTT.

V is TRBV6-5 and J is TRBJ2-5; 8 bases are shared with TRBD1. CDR3 size: 13 residues. The J segment lost 5 bases and the V segment lost 6 bases, leaving 5 bases of the junction unmatched. Germline V gene lookup returns CDR1 MNHEY and CDR2 SVGAGI. CDR3 sequence reads: CASSPQGAETQYF. CDR3 nucleotides: TGTGCCAGCAGCCCGCAGGGGGCTGAGACCCAGTACTTC.

The chain is built from TRBV29-1 and TRBJ1-2; 7 bases line up with TRBD1. Trimming took 3 bases from V and 2 from J; bases not matched to a gene: 12. Germline assignment: CDR1 SQVTM and CDR2 ANQGSEA. This CDR3 region has 16 residues. This CDR3 reads CSVDAARTGGNYGYTF. The DNA of the CDR3 is TGCAGCGTTGATGCCGCCCGGACAGGAGGGAACTATGGCTACACCTTC.

The J gene is TRBJ2-3, the V gene TRBV7-9; 8 bases are shared with TRBD2. Germline V gene data show CDR1 as SEHNR and CDR2 as FQNEAQ (reference sequence). This CDR3 has 15 residues. CDR3 amino acids: CASGSERAFTDTQYF. DNA of the CDR3: TGTGCAAGCGGGAGTGAGAGAGCCTTCACAGATACGCAGTATTTT.

The chain joins TRBV4-3 to TRBJ2-2, with D unclear. CDR1 and CDR2 (germline): LGHNA, YSLEER. The V and J ends lost 0 bases and 2 bases respectively, with 7 bases between them. The CDR3 contains 15 residues. CDR3 loop: CASSQELRNTGELFF. The CDR3 DNA follows: TGCGCCAGCAGCCAAGAGCTGAGAAACACCGGGGAGCTGTTTTTT.

This chain uses TRBV4-1 with TRBJ1-5; the D gene is possibly TRBD1 (5 bases). Germline CDR1 and CDR2: MGHRA and YSYEKL. V dropped 0 bases and J dropped 9 bases, with 15 bases sitting between them. The CDR3 runs 15 residues. CDR3 region: CASSQDSPGSRPQHF. The CDR3 DNA follows: TGCGCCAGCAGCCAAGATAGTCCAGGGTCTCGGCCCCAGCATTTT.

This clone was picked up a small number of times. This chain links TRBV27 with TRBJ1-2, with 8 bases that match TRBD1. Per the germline V gene, CDR1 is MNHEY and CDR2 is SMNVEV (reference sequence). With V trimmed by 6 bases and J by 6 bases, 12 bases remained unmatched. The CDR3 is 15 amino acids. The CDR3 nucleotides read TGTGCCAGCAGCCCCATTGGGACAGGAACGGATGGCTACACCTTC. Its protein product is CASSPIGTGTDGYTF.

This CDR3 is CASSLGHPGGSNQPQHF. CDR3 DNA: TGTGCCAGCAGTTTAGGCCACCCAGGGGGGAGCAATCAGCCCCAGCATTTT. The V gene is TRBV28, the J gene TRBJ1-5; 7 nucleotides align to TRBD1. The CDR3 is 17 amino acids. Looked up from germline, CDR1 is MDHEN and CDR2 is SYDVKM. Trimming cost V 2 bases and J 1 base; bases outside gene matches: 8.

The genes are TRBV6-4 and TRBJ2-1; 9 bases align to TRBD2. V lost 3 bases to trimming and J lost 8 bases; unmatched junction nucleotides: 8. The CDR3 is made up of 15 amino acids. Germline lookup yields CDR1 MRHNA and CDR2 SNTAGT. The CDR3 region is CASSEQAGGSDEQFF. CDR3 nucleotides: TGTGCCAGCAGTGAGCAAGCGGGGGGTTCGGATGAGCAGTTCTTC.

V and J are TRBV10-3 and TRBJ2-3; the D gene is possibly TRBD1 (6 bases). Germline V gene data show CDR1 as ENHRY and CDR2 as SYGVKD. V shed 10 bases and J shed 2 bases, with 22 bases lying between them. The CDR3 runs 16 residues. The CDR3 spells CATLDVRRQDTDTQYF. The CDR3 nucleotides read TGTGCCACCTTGGACGTGCGCAGACAGGACACAGATACGCAGTATTTT.

V gene TRBV5-1 combines with J gene TRBJ1-6, with D possibly matching TRBD1 (5 bases). With 2 bases removed from V and 8 bases from J, the gap between germline ends came to 8 bases. The CDR3 spans 13 residues. Germline V lookup: CDR1 SGHRS, CDR2 YFSETQ. CDR3 region: CASSLEGDSPLHF. The CDR3 DNA follows: TGCGCCAGCAGCTTAGAAGGGGATTCACCCCTCCACTTT.